This T cell receptor (beta chain) was sequenced during a study of cytomegalovirus exposure and HLA in healthy donors. PCR employed 60 Vbeta and 13 Jbeta primers. Some clones are missing from TCRdb's copy, which holds only in-frame ones; the method was immunoSEQ multiplex PCR. The sample holds fewer than 250,000 clones, approximately 80% seen once. Study results and caveats: The later analysis indicated that the majority of CMV-associated TCR beta chains appeared HLA-restricted. The authors later linked a missense DCLRE1C variant to TCR beta V- and J-gene trimming.

As concerns this clone: Its target is not known.

Germline loops: CDR1 WNHNN, CDR2 SYGVQD (reference sequence). V shed 2 bases and J shed 8 bases, with 14 bases lying between them. The CDR3 runs to 14 residues. Sequenced material: PBMCs. This chain links TRBV10-1 with TRBJ2-3; a weak D match, TRBD2 (7 bases). This clonotype originated in a girl aged 2 to 10 in good health and CMV-seronegative. CDR3 DNA: TGCGCCAGCAGTGAGAGGGGGGGGTGGGGTACGCAGTATTTT. Encoded protein: CASSERGGWGTQYF.